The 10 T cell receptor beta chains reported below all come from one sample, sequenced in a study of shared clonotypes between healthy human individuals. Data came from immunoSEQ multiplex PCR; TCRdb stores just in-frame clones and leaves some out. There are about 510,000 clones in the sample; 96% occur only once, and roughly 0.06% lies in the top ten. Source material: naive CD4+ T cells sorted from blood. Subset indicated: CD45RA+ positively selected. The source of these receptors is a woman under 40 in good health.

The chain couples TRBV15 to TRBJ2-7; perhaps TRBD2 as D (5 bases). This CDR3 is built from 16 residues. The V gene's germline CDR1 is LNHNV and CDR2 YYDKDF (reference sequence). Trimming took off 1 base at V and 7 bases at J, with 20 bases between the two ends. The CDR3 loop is CATSRVVGIPPGEQYF. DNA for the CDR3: TGTGCCACCAGCAGAGTGGTTGGGATCCCCCCGGGGGAGCAGTACTTC.

CDR3 DNA: TGTGCCAGCAGCACGGAGGGACGGACCAGCTATGGCTACACCTTC. It yields the protein CASSTEGRTSYGYTF. V gene TRBV5-3 combines with J gene TRBJ1-2; tentative D call: TRBD1 (5 bases). TRBV5-3 is known as an ORF, though its function is uncertain. The CDR3 covers 15 residues. Between the trimmed V and J ends, which lost 8 bases and 4 bases, there was a span of 21 bases.

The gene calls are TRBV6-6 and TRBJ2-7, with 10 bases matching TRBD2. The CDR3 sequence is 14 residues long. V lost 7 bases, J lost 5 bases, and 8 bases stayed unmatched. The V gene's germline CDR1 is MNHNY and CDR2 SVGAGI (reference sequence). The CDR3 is CASNPAGGRDEQYF. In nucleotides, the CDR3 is TGTGCCAGCAATCCAGCGGGAGGGCGGGACGAGCAGTACTTC.

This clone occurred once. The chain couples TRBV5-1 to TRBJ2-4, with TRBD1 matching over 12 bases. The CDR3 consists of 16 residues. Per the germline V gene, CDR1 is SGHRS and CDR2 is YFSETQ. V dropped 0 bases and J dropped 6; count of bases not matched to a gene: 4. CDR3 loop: CASSLAGQGAGNIQYF. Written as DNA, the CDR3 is TGCGCCAGCAGCTTGGCGGGACAGGGGGCAGGAAACATTCAGTACTTC.

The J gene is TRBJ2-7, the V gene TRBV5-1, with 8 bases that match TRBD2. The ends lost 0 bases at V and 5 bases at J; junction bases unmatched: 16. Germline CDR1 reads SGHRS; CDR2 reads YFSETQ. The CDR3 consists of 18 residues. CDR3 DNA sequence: TGCGCCAGCAGCTTGGCCACTAGCGGAGCCTCACAAGACCACGAGCAGTACTTC. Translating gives CASSLATSGASQDHEQYF. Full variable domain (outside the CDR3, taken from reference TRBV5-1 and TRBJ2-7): KAGVTQTPRYLIKTRGQQVTLSCSPISGHRSVSWYQQTPGQGLQFLFEYFSETQRNKGNFPGRFSGRQFSNSRSEMNVSTLELGDSALYLCASSLATSGASQDHEQYFGPGTRLTVT.

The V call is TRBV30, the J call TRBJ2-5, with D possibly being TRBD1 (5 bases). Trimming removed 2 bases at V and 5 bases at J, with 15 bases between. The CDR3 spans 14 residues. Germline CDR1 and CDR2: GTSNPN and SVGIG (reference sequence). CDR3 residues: CAWSPWASGETQYF. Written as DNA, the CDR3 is TGTGCCTGGAGTCCATGGGCTTCAGGGGAGACCCAGTACTTC.

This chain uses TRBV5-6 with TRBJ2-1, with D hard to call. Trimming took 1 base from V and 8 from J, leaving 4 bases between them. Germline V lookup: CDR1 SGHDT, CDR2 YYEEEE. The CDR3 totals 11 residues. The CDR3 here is CASSLNDEQFF. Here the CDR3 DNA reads TGTGCCAGCAGCTTGAATGATGAGCAGTTCTTC.

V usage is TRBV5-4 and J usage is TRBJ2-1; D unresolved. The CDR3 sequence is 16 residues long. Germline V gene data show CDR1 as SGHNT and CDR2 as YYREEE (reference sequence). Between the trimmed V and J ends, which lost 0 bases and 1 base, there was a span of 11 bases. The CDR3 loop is CASSLGEDRSYNEQFF. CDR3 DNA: TGTGCCAGCAGCTTGGGAGAGGATAGGTCCTACAATGAGCAGTTCTTC. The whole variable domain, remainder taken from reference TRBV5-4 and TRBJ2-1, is ETGVTQSPTHLIKTRGQQVTLRCSSQSGHNTVSWYQQALGQGPQFIFQYYREEENGRGNFPPRFSGLQFPNYSSELNVNALELDDSALYLCASSLGEDRSYNEQFFGPGTRLTVL.

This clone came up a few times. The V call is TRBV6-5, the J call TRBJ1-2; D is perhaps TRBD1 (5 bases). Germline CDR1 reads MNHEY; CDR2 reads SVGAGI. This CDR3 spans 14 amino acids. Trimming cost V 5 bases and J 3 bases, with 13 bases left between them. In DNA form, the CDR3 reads TGTGCCAGCAGTCCACAGGTTGAGGACTATGGCTACACCTTC. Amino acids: CASSPQVEDYGYTF.

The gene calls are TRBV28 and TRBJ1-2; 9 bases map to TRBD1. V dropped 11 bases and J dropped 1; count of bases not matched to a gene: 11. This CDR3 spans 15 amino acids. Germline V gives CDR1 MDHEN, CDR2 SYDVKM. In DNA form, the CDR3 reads TGTGCCGTTTCTTACGGGACAGGGCATAACTATGGCTACACCTTC. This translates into CAVSYGTGHNYGYTF.